The 31 T cell receptor beta chains listed next were all sequenced from one sample in a study of blood T cell repertoires in COVID-19. The repertoire was sequenced with immunoSEQ multiplex PCR; TCRdb's copy has only in-frame clones and lacks some. The repertoire holds under 95,000 clones, with roughly 86% as singletons. Sequenced material: peripheral blood. These receptors were obtained from a man between 40 and 49 years old with acute or convalescent COVID-19.

As concerns this clone: This specimen includes other DNA sequences encoding the same CDR3. The chain links TRBV5-1 to TRBJ1-1; tentative D call: TRBD1 (6 bases). Germline CDR1 SGHRS, CDR2 YFSETQ. The CDR3 contains 13 residues. Trimming shortened V by 5 bases and J by 3 bases, and 11 bases separated the two germline ends. The CDR3 coding sequence is TGCGCCAGCAGTCTCGCAGGGGACACTGAAGCTTTCTTT. It encodes CASSLAGDTEAFF. Full variable domain (rest looked up from reference TRBV5-1 and TRBJ1-1): KAGVTQTPRYLIKTRGQQVTLSCSPISGHRSVSWYQQTPGQGLQFLFEYFSETQRNKGNFPGRFSGRQFSNSRSEMNVSTLELGDSALYLCASSLAGDTEAFFGQGTRLTVV.

V gene TRBV30 combines with J gene TRBJ1-5; 8 nucleotides match TRBD1. The CDR3 is made up of 14 amino acids. The trim removed 3 bases at V and 4 bases at J, leaving 5 bases unmatched. CDR1 GTSNPN and CDR2 SVGIG come from the germline V gene (reference sequence). The CDR3 loop reads CAWSGTGENQPQHF. The DNA for the CDR3 is TGTGCCTGGAGCGGGACAGGCGAGAATCAGCCCCAGCATTTT.

The CDR3 protein is CASSLQGSSTEAFF. The CDR3 nucleotides are TGTGCCAGCAGCTTGCAGGGATCATCCACTGAAGCTTTCTTT. The J gene is TRBJ1-1, the V gene TRBV7-9, with a tentative D call TRBD1 (5 bases). There are 14 residues in the CDR3. CDR1 SEHNR and CDR2 FQNEAQ come from the germline V gene (reference sequence). V was trimmed by 3 bases and J by 4 bases, leaving 12 bases between them.

This sequence joins TRBV5-6 and TRBJ1-6, with D perhaps matching TRBD1 (5 bases). Looked up from germline, CDR1 is SGHDT and CDR2 is YYEEEE. This CDR3 has 18 residues. With 0 bases removed from V and 0 bases from J, the gap between germline ends came to 13 bases. The CDR3 region has the DNA TGTGCCAGCAGCTTGGTTGGGGGGACTAGCTCCTATAATTCACCCCTCCACTTT. Protein sequence: CASSLVGGTSSYNSPLHF.

This chain connects TRBV18 to TRBJ1-4; D unresolved. Germline assignment: CDR1 KGHSH and CDR2 LQKENI. The V gene lost 3 bases and the J gene lost 0 bases, with 8 bases spanning the gap. The CDR3 length is 15 residues. CDR3 amino acids: CASSPSGATNEKLFF. In DNA, the CDR3 is TGTGCCAGCTCACCCTCAGGCGCAACTAATGAAAAACTGTTTTTT.

The rearrangement links TRBV6-5 to TRBJ2-1; 7 positions match TRBD2. CDR3 length: 15 amino acids. V shed 7 bases and J 5 bases; nucleotides not matched to a gene: 11. Germline CDR1 and CDR2: MNHEY and SVGAGI. The CDR3 protein is CASTDLADVDNEQFF. The CDR3 bases are TGTGCCAGCACCGACCTAGCGGATGTGGACAATGAGCAGTTCTTC.

This sequence joins TRBV7-9 and TRBJ1-5; no clear D. The germline V gene has CDR1 SEHNR and CDR2 FQNEAQ (reference sequence). Trimming cost V 5 bases and J 4 bases, with 6 bases left between them. The CDR3 totals 12 residues. The CDR3 here is CASSPGNQPQHF. In nucleotides, the CDR3 is TGTGCCAGCAGCCCGGGGAATCAGCCCCAGCATTTT.

V is TRBV6-6 and J is TRBJ2-2; 8 bases line up with TRBD2. The CDR3 sequence is 16 residues long. V lost 4 bases to trimming and J lost 4 bases; unmatched junction nucleotides: 8. Germline lookup yields CDR1 MNHNY and CDR2 SVGAGI (reference sequence). The CDR3 spells CASSLSLAGSTGELFF. CDR3 sequence (DNA): TGTGCCAGCAGTTTAAGCCTAGCGGGTTCCACCGGGGAGCTGTTTTTT.

The DNA of the CDR3 is TGCGCCAGCAGCCAAGAGGGGGCTGGCTACGAGCAGTACTTC. It specifies CASSQEGAGYEQYF. V gene TRBV4-1 combines with J gene TRBJ2-7, with a tentative D call TRBD1 (6 bases). This CDR3 contains 14 residues. The germline gives CDR1 MGHRA, CDR2 YSYEKL. Trimming left V 0 bases short and J 3 bases short, with 9 bases between.

The chain recombines TRBV30 with TRBJ2-1; D not resolved. Trimming took 1 base from V and 6 from J, leaving 7 bases between them. CDR3 size: 12 residues. Germline loops: CDR1 GTSNPN, CDR2 SVGIG (reference sequence). In DNA form, the CDR3 reads TGTGCCTGGAGTGCTGGCCTCAATGAGCAGTTCTTC. It codes for CAWSAGLNEQFF. Filled out from reference TRBV30 and TRBJ2-1, the complete variable domain reads SQTIHQWPATLVQPVGSPLSLECTVEGTSNPNLYWYRQAAGRGLQLLFYSVGIGQISSEVPQNLSASRPQDRQFILSSKKLLLSDSGFYLCAWSAGLNEQFFGPGTRLTVL.

The table lists this clone with a few counts. The chain couples TRBV27 to TRBJ2-2; 8 positions match TRBD1. Trimming at V came to 7 bases and at J to 4 bases, leaving 8 bases not matched to a gene. Per germline, CDR1 MNHEY and CDR2 SMNVEV (reference sequence). The CDR3 runs to 15 residues. Here the CDR3 reads CASKKDRVPTGELFF. The CDR3, as DNA: TGTGCCAGCAAAAAGGACAGGGTCCCCACCGGGGAGCTGTTTTTT.

V is TRBV4-3 and J is TRBJ1-2, with D unresolved. CDR1 and CDR2 (germline): LGHNA, YSLEER. V shed 1 base and J shed 5 bases, with 14 bases lying between them. The CDR3 sequence is 15 residues long. CDR3 protein: CASSQASAGEYGYTF. The CDR3 region has the DNA TGCGCCAGCAGCCAAGCGTCAGCGGGCGAGTATGGCTACACCTTC.

The chain combines TRBV4-2 with TRBJ1-6; no clear D gene. The CDR3 runs 14 residues. The germline V and J ends were trimmed by 0 bases and 4 bases, with 4 bases remaining between them. CDR1 and CDR2 from the germline V gene are LGHNA and YNFKEQ. The CDR3 here is CASSQDSYNSPLHF. The CDR3 DNA follows: TGTGCCAGCAGCCAAGACAGTTATAATTCACCCCTCCACTTT.

V usage is TRBV6-6 and J usage is TRBJ1-6; no reliable D call. Per germline, CDR1 MNHNY and CDR2 SVGAGI (reference sequence). The CDR3 is 13 amino acids. Trimming pared 5 bases from V and 7 bases from J, leaving 9 bases between. For the CDR3, the DNA is TGTGCCAGCAGTGGCGGTGGGAATTCACCCCTCCACTTT. It codes for CASSGGGNSPLHF.

The J gene is TRBJ1-5, the V gene TRBV5-1, with 8 nucleotides matching TRBD1. Germline trimming cut 0 bases from V and 1 base from J; bases unmatched to any gene: 6. The CDR3 consists of 17 residues. Germline V gene data show CDR1 as SGHRS and CDR2 as YFSETQ. The DNA for the CDR3 is TGCGCCAGCAGCTTGGGGTCAGGGGGCGGCAGCAATCAGCCCCAGCATTTT. Its protein product is CASSLGSGGGSNQPQHF. Together with reference TRBV5-1 and TRBJ1-5, the CDR3 gives the full variable domain: KAGVTQTPRYLIKTRGQQVTLSCSPISGHRSVSWYQQTPGQGLQFLFEYFSETQRNKGNFPGRFSGRQFSNSRSEMNVSTLELGDSALYLCASSLGSGGGSNQPQHFGDGTRLSIL.

The chain combines TRBV5-1 with TRBJ2-5; 11 nucleotides match TRBD1. CDR1 is SGHRS, CDR2 YFSETQ, per germline. This CDR3 has 16 amino acids. J was trimmed by 4 bases and V by 4 bases; bases with no gene match: 9. The CDR3 reads CASSATPGQGGETQYF. The CDR3 DNA reads TGCGCCAGCAGCGCGACCCCGGGACAGGGGGGAGAGACCCAGTACTTC.

The J gene is TRBJ2-1, the V gene TRBV5-1, with 7 bases that match TRBD2. This CDR3 contains 16 residues. Trimming cost V 4 bases and J 5 bases; bases outside gene matches: 12. Germline CDR1 and CDR2: SGHRS and YFSETQ. In DNA, the CDR3 is TGCGCCAGCAGCCCTGGAAGAGCGGGATCAAACAATGAGCAGTTCTTC. Amino acid sequence: CASSPGRAGSNNEQFF.

This clone has more than one count but fewer than ten. The gene calls are TRBV19 and TRBJ1-4; perhaps TRBD1 as D (5 bases). Germline V CDR1 and CDR2: LNHDA, SQIVND (reference sequence). The ends were cut back, 7 bases at V and 0 bases at J, with 15 bases in the middle. The CDR3 is 16 amino acids. Written as DNA, the CDR3 is TGTGCCAGTAAACCACAGGACACATCAACTAATGAAAAACTGTTTTTT. Its protein product is CASKPQDTSTNEKLFF.

This chain links TRBV4-3 with TRBJ1-2; D call uncertain. This CDR3 has 13 residues. V lost 2 bases and J 7 bases, leaving 11 bases between the germline ends. CDR1 and CDR2 from the germline V gene are LGHNA and YSLEER. The CDR3 protein is CASSQNGGIGYTF. The CDR3 coding sequence is TGCGCCAGCAGCCAAAACGGAGGCATTGGCTACACCTTC.

The chain couples TRBV5-6 to TRBJ1-2, with no clear D. The CDR3 sequence is 12 residues long. Germline loops: CDR1 SGHDT, CDR2 YYEEEE. The V gene lost 2 bases and the J gene lost 7 bases, with 9 bases spanning the gap. Written as DNA, the CDR3 is TGTGCCAGCAGCTTCGATAGTGGTGGCTACACCTTC. Amino acid sequence: CASSFDSGGYTF.

A single count supports this clone. The V call is TRBV25-1, the J call TRBJ2-1; 8 bases fit TRBD2. Germline V gives CDR1 MGHDK, CDR2 SYGVNS. This CDR3 contains 14 residues. V lost 9 bases to trimming and J lost 2 bases; unmatched junction nucleotides: 6. As DNA, the CDR3 is TGTGCCAGGAACTTAGCGGGACCCTACAATGAGCAGTTCTTC. It codes for CARNLAGPYNEQFF. The complete variable domain, with remaining parts taken from reference TRBV25-1 and TRBJ2-1, reads EADIYQTPRYLVIGTGKKITLECSQTMGHDKMYWYQQDPGMELHLIHYSYGVNSTEKGDLSSESTVSRIRTEHFPLTLESARPSHTSQYLCARNLAGPYNEQFFGPGTRLTVL.

This clone came up a few times. V is TRBV29-1 and J is TRBJ2-7; 10 positions match TRBD1. J gave up 4 bases and V 5 bases, and 5 bases lay outside the gene matches. The CDR3 extends over 13 amino acids. From germline, CDR1 is SQVTM and CDR2 ANQGSEA. The CDR3 sequence is CSVSTGGSYEQYF. The CDR3 coding sequence is TGCAGCGTTTCGACAGGGGGCAGTTACGAGCAGTACTTC.

This sequence joins TRBV6-5 and TRBJ2-7; no firm D call. The CDR3 totals 13 residues. Germline lookup yields CDR1 MNHEY and CDR2 SVGAGI. V was trimmed by 7 bases and J by 2 bases, leaving 12 bases between them. The DNA for the CDR3 is TGTGCCAGCACCACAGACACGACCTACGAGCAGTACTTC. This sequence encodes CASTTDTTYEQYF.

The chain couples TRBV6-1 to TRBJ2-1; 7 bases agree with TRBD2. Trimming at V came to 0 bases and at J to 4 bases, leaving 6 bases not matched to a gene. This CDR3 is 16 amino acids long. CDR1 is MNHNS and CDR2 is SASEGT in the germline V gene. The CDR3 here is CASSEAVGLLYNEQFF. In DNA form, the CDR3 reads TGTGCCAGCAGTGAAGCGGTGGGACTACTTTACAATGAGCAGTTCTTC.

The rearrangement uses TRBV19 and TRBJ1-5; D uncertain. Deletions cut 6 bases from V and 2 bases from J, with 14 bases between. The CDR3 is 15 amino acids. Germline CDR1 reads LNHDA; CDR2 reads SQIVND (reference sequence). The chain's CDR3 is CASSGRGIGNQPQHF. The CDR3 region has the DNA TGTGCCAGTAGCGGGCGGGGAATAGGCAATCAGCCCCAGCATTTT. Complete variable domain (other parts from reference TRBV19 and TRBJ1-5): DGGITQSPKYLFRKEGQNVTLSCEQNLNHDAMYWYRQDPGQGLRLIYYSQIVNDFQKGDIAEGYSVSREKKESFPLTVTSAQKNPTAFYLCASSGRGIGNQPQHFGDGTRLSIL.

The chain carries TRBV7-3 and TRBJ2-5; the match to TRBD2 covers 9 bases. J was trimmed by 5 bases and V by 5 bases; bases with no gene match: 6. Germline CDR1 reads SGHTA; CDR2 reads FQGTGA. The CDR3 contains 14 residues. The CDR3: CASSPGLAGETQYF. The DNA for the CDR3 is TGTGCCAGCAGCCCGGGACTAGCTGGGGAGACCCAGTACTTC.

This chain uses TRBV13 with TRBJ2-1; no clear D gene. Germline-derived CDR1 and CDR2 are PRHDT and FYEKMQ (reference sequence). The ends were cut back, 3 bases at V and 8 bases at J, with 8 bases in the middle. The CDR3 consists of 12 residues. The CDR3 sequence: CASSFERDEQFF. As DNA, the CDR3 is TGTGCCAGCAGCTTTGAACGGGATGAGCAGTTCTTC. Full variable domain (missing parts from reference TRBV13 and TRBJ2-1): AAGVIQSPRHLIKEKRETATLKCYPIPRHDTVYWYQQGPGQDPQFLISFYEKMQSDKGSIPDRFSAQQFSDYHSELNMSSLELGDSALYFCASSFERDEQFFGPGTRLTVL.

This chain links TRBV12-3 or TRBV12-4 with TRBJ1-5; 9 bases align to TRBD1. The CDR3 sequence is 13 residues long. J lost 6 bases, V lost 5 bases, and 2 bases had no gene match. This chain's CDR3 is CASSPDRGQPQHF. CDR3 coding DNA: TGTGCCAGCAGTCCGGACAGGGGTCAGCCCCAGCATTTT.

The rearrangement uses TRBV29-1 and TRBJ1-1, with 9 bases lining up with TRBD1. The CDR3 consists of 10 residues. Trimming took 6 bases from V and 11 from J; bases not matched to a gene: 4. The germline V gene has CDR1 SQVTM and CDR2 ANQGSEA. The DNA for the CDR3 is TGCAGCGTCGGACAGGGGAAGGCTTTCTTT. The encoded protein is CSVGQGKAFF.

The chain recombines TRBV7-2 with TRBJ1-2; no definite D call. The germline gives CDR1 SGHTA, CDR2 FQGNSA. The CDR3 consists of 16 residues. V was cut by 0 bases and J by 6 bases, with 17 bases left in between. CDR3 in amino acids: CASSLALGPGGDGYTF. The CDR3 DNA reads as TGTGCCAGCAGCTTAGCGCTTGGGCCCGGAGGTGATGGCTACACCTTC.

This clone has only one observation. V gene TRBV5-1 combines with J gene TRBJ1-1; TRBD1 matches 8 bases. The germline V gene encodes CDR1 SGHRS and CDR2 YFSETQ. V gave up 4 bases and J gave up 1 base; unmatched junction bases: 6. The CDR3 runs 15 residues. The CDR3 DNA is TGCGCCAGCAGCATGACCGGGACAGGGAACACTGAAGCTTTCTTT. Amino acids: CASSMTGTGNTEAFF.